This TCR beta chain was observed in a study of blood T cells in healthy people across ages. Findings of the study overall: As naive T cell percentage varied, TCR beta diversity correlated strongly with it. Naive CD4+ cells and diversity were both higher in long-lived donors than in aged donors.

The CDR3 has 16 amino acids. V was pared by 0 bases and J by 1 base, with 15 bases between. Per the germline V gene, CDR1 is DFQATT and CDR2 is SNEGSKA (reference sequence). The use of a sample-barcoded 5' primer and a J-beta primer mix characterized a second PCR of about 6 to 12 cycles. Every cDNA molecule carried a tag from a template-switch adaptor bearing 12 random nucleotides. TCRdb called the 5' RACE reads again in MiXCR, with one record for every CDR3 protein. The sample records over 600,000 distinct CDR3 sequences, more than 35% being singletons. This clonotype occurred a few times. The antigen is unknown.

The source material was blood. This chain connects TRBV20-1 to TRBJ2-5, with D perhaps TRBD1 (5 bases). This sequence was found in an elderly man in good health. CDR3 sequence (DNA): TGCAGTGCTAGAGATTTATCGCAGGGAATCCAAGAGACCCAGTACTTC. It codes for CSARDLSQGIQETQYF.